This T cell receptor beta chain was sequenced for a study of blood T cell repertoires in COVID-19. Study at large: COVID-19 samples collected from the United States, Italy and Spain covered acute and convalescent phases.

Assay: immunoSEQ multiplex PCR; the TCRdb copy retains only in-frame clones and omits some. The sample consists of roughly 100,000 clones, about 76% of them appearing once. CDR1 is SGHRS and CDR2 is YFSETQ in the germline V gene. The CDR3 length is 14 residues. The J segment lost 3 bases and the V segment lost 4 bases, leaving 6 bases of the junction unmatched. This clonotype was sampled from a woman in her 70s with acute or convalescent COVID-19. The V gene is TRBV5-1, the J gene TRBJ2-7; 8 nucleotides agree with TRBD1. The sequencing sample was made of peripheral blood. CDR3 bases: TGCGCCAGCAGCCGGACAGGGTACAACTACGAGCAGTACTTC. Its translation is CASSRTGYNYEQYF.